Each of the 22 T cell receptor beta chains below was sequenced from the same sample in a study of cytomegalovirus exposure and HLA in healthy donors. The primer mix had 60 Vbeta and 13 Jbeta primers. The repertoire was sequenced with immunoSEQ multiplex PCR; TCRdb's copy has only in-frame clones and lacks some. The sample carries more than 150,000 clones, approximately 80% recorded once. What was sequenced was PBMCs. The receptor set was obtained from a girl aged 5 to 17 in good health and CMV-seropositive.

The chain carries TRBV29-1 and TRBJ2-1, with 13 bases matching TRBD2. Looked up from germline, CDR1 is SQVTM and CDR2 is ANQGSEA. Germline trimming cut 7 bases from V and 9 bases from J; bases unmatched to any gene: 6. The CDR3 consists of 13 residues. The CDR3 region is CSGILAGGREQFF. The CDR3 DNA reads TGCAGCGGAATACTAGCGGGAGGGCGTGAGCAGTTCTTC.

V gene TRBV5-6 combines with J gene TRBJ1-1; the D gene is possibly TRBD1 (5 bases). Trimming removed 1 base at V and 1 base at J, with 11 bases between. The CDR3 covers 15 residues. CDR1 and CDR2 from the germline V gene are SGHDT and YYEEEE. CDR3: CASSLRQRKNTEAFF. In nucleotides, the CDR3 is TGTGCCAGCAGCTTGAGACAGAGAAAGAACACTGAAGCTTTCTTT.

The chain has TRBV6-5 and TRBJ2-1; 10 bases are shared with TRBD2. V lost 7 bases to trimming and J lost 8 bases; unmatched junction nucleotides: 5. CDR3 length: 13 amino acids. Per the germline V gene, CDR1 is MNHEY and CDR2 is SVGAGI. This chain's CDR3 is CASMLAGVDEQFF. CDR3 nucleotide sequence: TGTGCCAGCATGCTAGCGGGAGTGGATGAGCAGTTCTTC.

The chain links TRBV6-1 to TRBJ1-1, with a possible D match to TRBD1 (5 bases). CDR1 is MNHNS, CDR2 SASEGT, per germline. There are 17 residues in the CDR3. V was trimmed by 2 bases and J by 1 base, leaving 17 bases between them. CDR3 region: CASSELAGSLTNTEAFF. DNA for the CDR3: TGTGCCAGCAGTGAATTGGCAGGGTCTCTCACGAACACTGAAGCTTTCTTT.

The rearrangement uses TRBV29-1 and TRBJ2-1; 7 bases map to TRBD2. Germline V CDR1 and CDR2: SQVTM, ANQGSEA. The CDR3 spans 17 residues. V shed 3 bases and J 10 bases; nucleotides not matched to a gene: 21. In DNA, the CDR3 is TGCAGCGTTGATGGGTGGGGTACTAGCGCCCACAATCGAGAGCAGTTCTTC. It encodes CSVDGWGTSAHNREQFF.

The rearrangement joins TRBV27 to TRBJ2-1; TRBD1 matches at 9 bases. Germline CDR1 MNHEY, CDR2 SMNVEV (reference sequence). The CDR3 covers 18 residues. J was trimmed by 10 bases and V by 4 bases; bases with no gene match: 20. The CDR3 bases are TGTGCCAGCAGTTCAGCCCTCGGGACAGGGTTTCCCGTTGCGGAGCAGTTCTTC. Translated: CASSSALGTGFPVAEQFF.

The V call is TRBV30, the J call TRBJ2-3; TRBD1 is a possible D gene (6 bases). The CDR3 is made up of 15 amino acids. V lost 1 base, J lost 3 bases, and 14 bases lay in between. Germline V lookup: CDR1 GTSNPN, CDR2 SVGIG (reference sequence). CDR3 protein: CAWSDGQGWTDTQYF. Written as DNA, the CDR3 is TGTGCCTGGAGTGACGGTCAGGGGTGGACAGATACGCAGTATTTT.

V gene TRBV4-1 combines with J gene TRBJ1-2; no clear D gene. The CDR3 sequence is 13 residues long. CDR1 is MGHRA, CDR2 YSYEKL, per germline. The V end was cut by 1 base, the J end by 12 bases, with 15 bases between. Written as DNA, the CDR3 is TGCGCCAGCAGCCAAGGTCTGCTTTACGGTCACACCTTC. Encoded protein: CASSQGLLYGHTF.

The J gene is TRBJ2-6, the V gene TRBV19, with 7 bases identical to TRBD1. This CDR3 is built from 15 residues. Looked up from germline, CDR1 is LNHDA and CDR2 is SQIVND (reference sequence). After removal of 5 bases from V and 4 bases from J, the junction contained 5 bases not matched to a gene. The CDR3 DNA sequence: TGTGCCAGTAGTCCAGACAGGGCCGGGGCCAACGTCCTGACTTTC. Protein product: CASSPDRAGANVLTF. Using reference TRBV19 and TRBJ2-6 for the parts outside the CDR3, the full variable domain is DGGITQSPKYLFRKEGQNVTLSCEQNLNHDAMYWYRQDPGQGLRLIYYSQIVNDFQKGDIAEGYSVSREKKESFPLTVTSAQKNPTAFYLCASSPDRAGANVLTFGAGSRLTVL.

This chain joins TRBV11-2 and TRBJ2-7; 7 nucleotides agree with TRBD2. The V gene end was trimmed by 7 bases and the J gene end by 7 bases; junction bases not matched to a gene: 19. The CDR3 is made up of 16 amino acids. The germline gives CDR1 SGHAT, CDR2 FQNNGV. CDR3 in amino acids: CASTRGVGTLRREQYF. The CDR3 bases are TGTGCCAGCACCCGGGGGGTAGGGACTCTCAGGAGGGAGCAGTACTTC.

In this sample, this clone turned up once. The rearrangement joins TRBV5-6 to TRBJ1-5, with D maybe TRBD1 (6 bases). This CDR3 region has 14 residues. Germline CDR1 and CDR2: SGHDT and YYEEEE. Between the trimmed V and J ends, which lost 3 bases and 6 bases, there was a span of 13 bases. CDR3 protein: CASSSYRAGQPQHF. The CDR3 region has the DNA TGTGCCAGCAGCTCTTACAGGGCTGGTCAGCCCCAGCATTTT.

The chain is built from TRBV30 and TRBJ1-5, with a weak D call TRBD1 (6 bases). The CDR3 length is 16 residues. The germline V and J ends were trimmed by 0 bases and 5 bases, with 17 bases remaining between them. From germline, CDR1 is GTSNPN and CDR2 SVGIG (reference sequence). For the CDR3, the DNA is TGTGCCTGGAGTGTCCCGGGGGGGCTGAGGTATCAGCCCCAGCATTTT. Its translation: CAWSVPGGLRYQPQHF.

This rearrangement joins TRBV19 to TRBJ1-5; D is possibly TRBD1 (5 bases). The CDR3 runs 14 residues. Germline lookup yields CDR1 LNHDA and CDR2 SQIVND (reference sequence). Trimming stripped 3 bases from V and 5 bases from J, with 11 bases between. The CDR3 DNA reads TGTGCCAGTAGTATGGGGCAGACCGATCAGCCCCAGCATTTT. Protein sequence: CASSMGQTDQPQHF.

This clone appeared a few times. Here the CDR3 reads CASSLDRGLVNTEAFF. The CDR3 DNA sequence: TGTGCCAGCAGCTTAGACAGGGGGCTGGTGAACACTGAAGCTTTCTTT. V is TRBV7-9 and J is TRBJ1-1; 9 bases match TRBD1. The CDR3 sequence is 16 residues long. Germline CDR1 and CDR2: SEHNR and FQNEAQ (reference sequence). V shed 1 base and J 0 bases; nucleotides not matched to a gene: 3.

This clone was counted between two and nine times. V and J are TRBV5-1 and TRBJ2-7, with D unresolved. The V end was cut by 4 bases, the J end by 5 bases, with 25 bases between. CDR1 and CDR2 from the germline V gene are SGHRS and YFSETQ. The CDR3 is 17 amino acids. CDR3 coding DNA: TGCGCCAGCAGCATCACGCCCGGCGGCGCAGCTCCCCACGAGCAGTACTTC. Translated, it gives CASSITPGGAAPHEQYF. The full variable domain, rest sourced from reference TRBV5-1 and TRBJ2-7, is KAGVTQTPRYLIKTRGQQVTLSCSPISGHRSVSWYQQTPGQGLQFLFEYFSETQRNKGNFPGRFSGRQFSNSRSEMNVSTLELGDSALYLCASSITPGGAAPHEQYFGPGTRLTVT.

The V and J genes are TRBV5-1 and TRBJ2-5, with 7 bases that match TRBD2. The CDR3 is 15 amino acids. Germline V gene lookup returns CDR1 SGHRS and CDR2 YFSETQ. Trimming took 0 bases from V and 2 from J; bases not matched to a gene: 4. CDR3 sequence (DNA): TGCGCCAGCAGCTTGGCCGGGACTAAGCAAGAGACCCAGTACTTC. Translated: CASSLAGTKQETQYF. The whole variable domain, filled in from reference TRBV5-1 and TRBJ2-5, reads KAGVTQTPRYLIKTRGQQVTLSCSPISGHRSVSWYQQTPGQGLQFLFEYFSETQRNKGNFPGRFSGRQFSNSRSEMNVSTLELGDSALYLCASSLAGTKQETQYFGPGTRLLVL.

The rearrangement joins TRBV10-3 to TRBJ2-1; 8 bases map to TRBD2. V lost 11 bases and J lost 3; bases outside the gene matches: 6. CDR3 size: 13 residues. CDR1 is ENHRY and CDR2 is SYGVKD in the germline V gene. The CDR3 reads CAVTSGLYNEQFF. CDR3 in DNA: TGTGCCGTTACTAGCGGCCTCTACAATGAGCAGTTCTTC.

The rearrangement uses TRBV7-2 and TRBJ2-7, with 10 nucleotides matching TRBD2. CDR1 is SGHTA, CDR2 FQGNSA, per germline. With 1 base clipped from V and 6 bases from J, the junction kept 3 bases outside the gene matches. This CDR3 comprises 14 residues. The CDR3 sequence is CASSLGTSGGEQYF. CDR3 nucleotide sequence: TGTGCCAGCAGCTTAGGGACTAGCGGTGGCGAGCAGTACTTC.

The gene calls are TRBV5-1 and TRBJ2-7; 11 nucleotides agree with TRBD2. The length of the CDR3 is 15 residues. V gave up 2 bases and J gave up 1 base; unmatched junction bases: 2. CDR1 and CDR2 (germline): SGHRS, YFSETQ. CDR3 in amino acids: CASSFVAGGSYEQYF. The CDR3 region has the DNA TGCGCCAGCAGCTTCGTAGCGGGAGGGTCCTACGAGCAGTACTTC.

The rearrangement uses TRBV6-5 and TRBJ2-1, with D possibly being TRBD2 (6 bases). Germline CDR1 MNHEY, CDR2 SVGAGI. CDR3 length: 13 amino acids. CDR3 DNA: TGTGCTTCCGGGGCGGGACCATACAATGAGCAGTTCTTC. Protein product: CASGAGPYNEQFF.

This rearrangement joins TRBV6-1 to TRBJ2-7; 7 bases line up with TRBD2. Trimming took 4 bases from V and 2 from J; bases not matched to a gene: 11. CDR3 length equals 16 residues. CDR1 is MNHNS, CDR2 SASEGT, per germline. The CDR3 DNA follows: TGTGCCAGCAGTGGGGGACGGGGGGTTGGGACCTACGAGCAGTACTTC. It codes for CASSGGRGVGTYEQYF.

V and J are TRBV5-1 and TRBJ1-1; TRBD1 matches 8 bases. Germline values: CDR1 SGHRS, CDR2 YFSETQ. J was trimmed by 7 bases and V by 0 bases; bases with no gene match: 11. The CDR3 loop spans 16 amino acids. The CDR3, as DNA: TGCGCCAGCAGCTTGGCGGTTCAGGGGGCCCCCCATGAAGCTTTCTTT. Translating gives CASSLAVQGAPHEAFF.